These 12 T cell receptor beta chains originate from one sample sequenced in a study of blood T cell repertoires in COVID-19. The assay was immunoSEQ multiplex PCR, and TCRdb's table has in-frame clones only and misses some. The sample lists 100,000 to 150,000 clones, 87% seen once, with 7% to 9% in the top ten. Sequencing was carried out using peripheral blood. These receptors were obtained from a human donor in a cohort sampled during active COVID-19.

V is TRBV24-1 and J is TRBJ1-3; 11 bases match TRBD1. The V gene end was trimmed by 8 bases and the J gene end by 0 bases; junction bases not matched to a gene: 5. Germline CDR1 reads KGHDR; CDR2 reads SFDVKD. CDR3 length: 16 residues. Here the CDR3 DNA reads TGTGCCACCACCATGGGACAGGGGGACTCTGGAAACACCATATATTTT. As protein: CATTMGQGDSGNTIYF.

This clone was recorded only once. V is TRBV21-1 and J is TRBJ1-1. TRBV21-1 is an annotated pseudogene. There are 15 residues in the CDR3. The CDR3 sequence: CASSPGRHGNTEAFF. The CDR3 DNA is TGTGCCAGCAGCCCGGGGAGGCACGGGAACACTGAAGCTTTCTTT.

This clone was seen only once. The chain uses TRBV9 and TRBJ1-1; TRBD1 is a possible D gene (5 bases). Germline CDR1 is SGDLS and CDR2 is YYNGEE. CDR3 length equals 16 residues. The V gene lost 0 bases and the J gene lost 0 bases, with 12 bases spanning the gap. The CDR3: CASSVESTGVNTEAFF. The CDR3 DNA reads as TGTGCCAGCAGCGTAGAGAGTACAGGTGTGAACACTGAAGCTTTCTTT. Drawing the rest from reference TRBV9 and TRBJ1-1, the complete variable domain is DSGVTQTPKHLITATGQRVTLRCSPRSGDLSVYWYQQSLDQGLQFLIQYYNGEERAKGNILERFSAQQFPDLHSELNLSSLELGDSALYFCASSVESTGVNTEAFFGQGTRLTVV.

V and J are TRBV29-1 and TRBJ2-7, with 7 bases that match TRBD1. From germline, CDR1 is SQVTM and CDR2 ANQGSEA. J lost 2 bases, V lost 6 bases, and 7 bases had no gene match. The length of the CDR3 is 13 residues. As DNA, the CDR3 is TGCAGCGTCTACTACAGGGGAACCTACGAGCAGTACTTC. Protein: CSVYYRGTYEQYF.

V gene TRBV27 combines with J gene TRBJ2-2; 10 bases line up with TRBD2. This CDR3 is built from 16 residues. Germline lookup yields CDR1 MNHEY and CDR2 SMNVEV (reference sequence). J gave up 3 bases and V 8 bases, and 9 bases lay outside the gene matches. CDR3 sequence: CASAQSSGGYTGELFF. The CDR3 bases are TGTGCCAGCGCCCAATCTAGCGGGGGTTACACCGGGGAGCTGTTTTTT.

This clone has a count of ten or more. This chain links TRBV9 with TRBJ1-1; TRBD1 matches 11 bases. V lost 2 bases, J lost 4 bases, and 1 base stayed unmatched. This CDR3 comprises 14 residues. Germline CDR1 and CDR2: SGDLS and YYNGEE. As DNA, the CDR3 is TGTGCCAGCAGCGTGGGGACAGGGGGCACTGAAGCTTTCTTT. This sequence encodes CASSVGTGGTEAFF.

This chain links TRBV5-1 with TRBJ1-2; 9 bases line up with TRBD1. J lost 7 bases, V lost 0 bases, and 13 bases had no gene match. Germline values: CDR1 SGHRS, CDR2 YFSETQ. The CDR3 is 17 residues long. The CDR3 DNA sequence: TGCGCCAGCAGCTTGGTATTCGGGCCGGGACAGGGTGGTGGCTACACCTTC. Translating it yields CASSLVFGPGQGGGYTF. Filled out from reference TRBV5-1 and TRBJ1-2, the complete variable domain reads KAGVTQTPRYLIKTRGQQVTLSCSPISGHRSVSWYQQTPGQGLQFLFEYFSETQRNKGNFPGRFSGRQFSNSRSEMNVSTLELGDSALYLCASSLVFGPGQGGGYTFGSGTRLTVV.

The CDR3 protein is CAWSALSGGPDTQYF. DNA of the CDR3: TGTGCCTGGAGTGCCCTTTCGGGGGGCCCAGATACGCAGTATTTT. The chain recombines TRBV30 with TRBJ2-3; D may be TRBD2 (7 bases). The V gene lost 1 base and the J gene lost 4 bases, with 15 bases spanning the gap. CDR1 GTSNPN and CDR2 SVGIG come from the germline V gene (reference sequence). The CDR3 totals 15 residues.

The chain combines TRBV12-3 or TRBV12-4 with TRBJ2-7; a weak D match, TRBD2 (5 bases). The CDR3 spans 12 residues. Trimming removed 5 bases from V and 3 bases from J, with 8 bases in between. CDR3 region: CASSLLVYEQYF. For the CDR3, the DNA is TGTGCCAGCAGTCTACTAGTCTACGAGCAGTACTTC.

This chain connects TRBV4-1 to TRBJ2-1; D perhaps matches TRBD2 (5 bases). Germline CDR1 and CDR2: MGHRA and YSYEKL. Trimming took off 2 bases at V and 8 bases at J, with 13 bases between the two ends. CDR3 size: 14 residues. CDR3: CASSQTTSIHEQFF. The CDR3 DNA reads as TGCGCCAGCAGCCAAACTACTAGTATTCATGAGCAGTTCTTC.

This sequence joins TRBV7-7 and TRBJ2-2, with 7 bases matching TRBD2. CDR3 length equals 15 residues. Germline V lookup: CDR1 SSHAT, CDR2 FNYEAQ (reference sequence). The V gene end was trimmed by 1 base and the J gene end by 4 bases; junction bases not matched to a gene: 3. The CDR3 sequence is CASSLGGSVTGELFF. The CDR3, as DNA: TGTGCCAGCAGCTTAGGCGGGAGCGTCACCGGGGAGCTGTTTTTT.

The chain is built from TRBV15 and TRBJ2-7; TRBD2 matches 8 bases. The CDR3 extends over 18 amino acids. V trimming: 0 bases; J trimming: 6 bases; junction bases outside the gene matches: 16. The germline V gene encodes CDR1 LNHNV and CDR2 YYDKDF (reference sequence). The CDR3 sequence is CATSRDLPKVAGYCEQYF. CDR3 in DNA: TGTGCCACCAGCAGAGATCTTCCCAAAGTAGCGGGGTATTGCGAGCAGTACTTC. The full variable domain, rest sourced from reference TRBV15 and TRBJ2-7, is DAMVIQNPRYQVTQFGKPVTLSCSQTLNHNVMYWYQQKSSQAPKLLFHYYDKDFNNEADTPDNFQSRRPNTSFCFLDIRSPGLGDTAMYLCATSRDLPKVAGYCEQYFGPGTRLTVT.